One sample yielded the 18 T cell receptor beta chains listed below, sequenced in a study of shared clonotypes between healthy human individuals. The data were produced by immunoSEQ multiplex PCR, yet TCRdb's version contains in-frame clones alone and is incomplete. Of roughly 2,300,000 clones listed, 85% to 95% are singletons. The sequenced sample was naive CD4+ T cells from PBMCs. Sample subset: CD45RA+ positively selected. Receptors were obtained from a young man in good health. Some clones in this sample may be carry-over from other donors' samples.

The J gene is TRBJ2-7, the V gene TRBV19; 10 nucleotides line up with TRBD1. Looked up from germline, CDR1 is LNHDA and CDR2 is SQIVND (reference sequence). This CDR3 region has 14 residues. V lost 6 bases and J lost 4; bases outside the gene matches: 6. The CDR3 bases are TGTGCCAGTAGCCCGGGACAGGGGTTGTACGAGCAGTACTTC. Amino acid sequence: CASSPGQGLYEQYF.

A word on this clone: Additional DNA sequences in this sample encode the identical CDR3. The chain links TRBV9 to TRBJ2-5; unclear D gene. V dropped 1 base and J dropped 2 bases, with 9 bases sitting between them. This CDR3 region has 14 residues. CDR1 and CDR2 (germline): SGDLS, YYNGEE. CDR3: CASSVSGDQETQYF. As DNA, the CDR3 is TGTGCCAGCAGCGTATCCGGCGATCAAGAGACCCAGTACTTC.

V is TRBV21-1 and J is TRBJ2-7; TRBD1 is the table's D call and was not checked against the DNA. TRBV21-1 is an annotated pseudogene. This CDR3 contains 15 residues. This chain's CDR3 is CASSRGDRGPYEQYF. The CDR3, as DNA: TGTGCCAGCAGCCGGGGGGACAGGGGGCCCTACGAGCAGTACTTC.

The V gene is TRBV5-1, the J gene TRBJ2-3, with D maybe TRBD1 (5 bases). Deletions cut 4 bases from V and 1 base from J, with 10 bases between. The CDR3 covers 14 residues. Germline V gives CDR1 SGHRS, CDR2 YFSETQ. CDR3 sequence reads: CASSMQGGTDTQYF. In DNA form, the CDR3 reads TGCGCCAGCAGCATGCAGGGTGGCACAGATACGCAGTATTTT.

The V and J genes are TRBV7-9 and TRBJ2-3; maybe TRBD2 (6 bases). From germline, CDR1 is SEHNR and CDR2 FQNEAQ (reference sequence). V was trimmed by 4 bases and J by 1 base, leaving 9 bases between them. The CDR3 has 14 amino acids. The CDR3 here is CASSSGGGTDTQYF. The CDR3 DNA reads as TGTGCCAGCAGCTCCGGCGGGGGCACAGATACGCAGTATTTT.

The sample holds a few counts of this clone. This chain joins TRBV28 and TRBJ1-5, with TRBD1 identical over 11 bases. Germline V gene lookup returns CDR1 MDHEN and CDR2 SYDVKM. There are 15 residues in the CDR3. With V trimmed by 5 bases and J by 7 bases, 7 bases remained unmatched. The CDR3 region is CASSTGQGAQQPQHF. DNA for the CDR3: TGTGCCAGCAGTACCGGACAGGGGGCTCAGCAGCCCCAGCATTTT.

This clone has only one observation. This sequence joins TRBV28 and TRBJ2-7; 13 bases align to TRBD2. The CDR3 spans 15 residues. V shed 8 bases, J shed 2 bases, and the junction held 6 bases outside the gene matches. Per germline, CDR1 MDHEN and CDR2 SYDVKM. The CDR3, as DNA: TGTGCCAGCGCGACCGGGACTAGCGGGGCCTACGAGCAGTACTTC. Amino acid sequence: CASATGTSGAYEQYF. The full variable domain, completed using reference TRBV28 and TRBJ2-7, is DVKVTQSSRYLVKRTGEKVFLECVQDMDHENMFWYRQDPGLGLRLIYFSYDVKMKEKGDIPEGYSVSREKKERFSLILESASTNQTSMYLCASATGTSGAYEQYFGPGTRLTVT.

The chain links TRBV6-4 to TRBJ2-2; D gene ambiguous. The CDR3 runs to 16 residues. Germline-derived CDR1 and CDR2 are MRHNA and SNTAGT. Trimming took off 6 bases at V and 0 bases at J, with 14 bases between the two ends. The CDR3 DNA is TGTGCCAGCAGCGTCTCAGTCACCTCGAACACCGGGGAGCTGTTTTTT. Translated, it gives CASSVSVTSNTGELFF.

This clone appeared once. The chain joins TRBV27 to TRBJ2-7; no firm D call. In germline, CDR1 is MNHEY, CDR2 SMNVEV (reference sequence). There are 15 residues in the CDR3. Trimming shortened V by 6 bases and J by 0 bases, and 15 bases separated the two germline ends. The chain's CDR3 is CASSLIWVCSYEQYF. CDR3 nucleotides: TGTGCCAGCAGCCTTATTTGGGTTTGCTCCTACGAGCAGTACTTC.

The rearrangement links TRBV6-5 to TRBJ1-5, with TRBD1 identical over 8 bases. This CDR3 is built from 13 residues. The V segment lost 6 bases and the J segment 9 bases; nucleotides outside the gene matches: 7. Germline-derived CDR1 and CDR2 are MNHEY and SVGAGI. The DNA of the CDR3 is TGTGCCAGCAGAGGACAGGGCGAGCGGCCCCAGCATTTT. It is translated as CASRGQGERPQHF.

The chain employs TRBV7-2 and TRBJ2-7; maybe TRBD2 (5 bases). The CDR3 spans 16 residues. Germline V CDR1 and CDR2: SGHTA, FQGNSA. V was clipped by 1 base and J by 0 bases, with 13 bases between them. The CDR3 here is CASSLGGWGRSYEQYF. CDR3 sequence (DNA): TGTGCCAGCAGCTTAGGAGGGTGGGGTCGCTCCTACGAGCAGTACTTC. Full variable domain (remainder filled in from reference TRBV7-2 and TRBJ2-7): GAGVSQSPSNKVTEKGKDVELRCDPISGHTALYWYRQSLGQGLEFLIYFQGNSAPDKSGLPSDRFSAERTGGSVSTLTIQRTQQEDSAVYLCASSLGGWGRSYEQYFGPGTRLTVT.

This rearrangement joins TRBV5-4 to TRBJ2-1; perhaps TRBD2 as D (6 bases). V lost 3 bases, J lost 6 bases, and 10 bases lay in between. This CDR3 region has 13 residues. Germline CDR1 is SGHNT and CDR2 is YYREEE (reference sequence). DNA of the CDR3: TGTGCCAGCAGCTCTAGGGGAGGCAATGAGCAGTTCTTC. It is translated as CASSSRGGNEQFF. Using reference TRBV5-4 and TRBJ2-1 for the parts outside the CDR3, the full variable domain is ETGVTQSPTHLIKTRGQQVTLRCSSQSGHNTVSWYQQALGQGPQFIFQYYREEENGRGNFPPRFSGLQFPNYSSELNVNALELDDSALYLCASSSRGGNEQFFGPGTRLTVL.

The chain has TRBV15 and TRBJ2-1; D is perhaps TRBD2 (5 bases). CDR3 length: 15 residues. From germline, CDR1 is LNHNV and CDR2 YYDKDF (reference sequence). Trimming shortened V by 5 bases and J by 5 bases, and 16 bases separated the two germline ends. CDR3 amino acids: CATSGIGVRDNEQFF. CDR3 DNA sequence: TGTGCCACCAGCGGAATCGGGGTTCGAGACAATGAGCAGTTCTTC.

The V and J genes are TRBV7-6 and TRBJ2-7; D is unresolved. The V end was cut by 1 base, the J end by 0 bases, with 19 bases between. This CDR3 has 18 amino acids. The germline CDR1 and CDR2 sequences are SGHVS and FNYEAQ. As DNA, the CDR3 is TGTGCCAGCAGCTTAGAAGGGTTTGTTACTTTTGGCTCCTACGAGCAGTACTTC. Translating gives CASSLEGFVTFGSYEQYF.

The chain is built from TRBV5-1 and TRBJ2-1; D ambiguous. This CDR3 comprises 15 residues. From germline, CDR1 is SGHRS and CDR2 YFSETQ. The V and J ends lost 4 bases and 1 base respectively, with 12 bases between them. CDR3 in amino acids: CASSPVGSSYNEQFF. The CDR3 DNA sequence: TGCGCCAGCAGCCCGGTTGGCTCTTCCTACAATGAGCAGTTCTTC.

This clone showed up just once. The CDR3 coding sequence is TGTGCCAGCAGCCCCCTCTCCGAGCAGTACTTC. This translates into CASSPLSEQYF. J is TRBJ2-7 and V is TRBV27; D is ambiguous. Germline CDR1 is MNHEY and CDR2 is SMNVEV (reference sequence). Trimming took 6 bases from V and 6 from J, leaving 9 bases between them. This CDR3 is built from 11 residues.

The J gene is TRBJ2-3, the V gene TRBV2; the D gene is possibly TRBD2 (7 bases). The V end lost 2 bases, the J end lost 4 bases, and 10 bases lay between the germline ends. This CDR3 has 14 residues. From germline, CDR1 is SNHLY and CDR2 FYNNEI. CDR3 sequence reads: CASSEWGGSDTQYF. In DNA form, the CDR3 reads TGTGCCAGCAGTGAATGGGGGGGCTCAGATACGCAGTATTTT.

V usage is TRBV2 and J usage is TRBJ1-3, with D perhaps TRBD1 (6 bases). CDR3 length: 14 amino acids. Looked up from germline, CDR1 is SNHLY and CDR2 is FYNNEI. Deletions cut 6 bases from V and 9 bases from J, with 18 bases between. CDR3 residues: CASRGGSPRGTIYF. The CDR3 nucleotides are TGTGCCAGCAGGGGTGGGTCCCCCAGGGGCACCATATATTTT.